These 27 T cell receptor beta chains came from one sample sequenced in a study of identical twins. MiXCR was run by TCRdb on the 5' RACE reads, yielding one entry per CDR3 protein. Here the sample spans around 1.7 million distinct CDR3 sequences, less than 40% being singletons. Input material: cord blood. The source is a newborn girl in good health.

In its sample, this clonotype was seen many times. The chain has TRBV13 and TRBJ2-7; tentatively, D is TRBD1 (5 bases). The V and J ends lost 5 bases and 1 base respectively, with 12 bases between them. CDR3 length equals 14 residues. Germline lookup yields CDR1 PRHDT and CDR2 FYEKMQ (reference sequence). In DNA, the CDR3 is TGTGCCAGCAGCGTACTGACAGAGTCCTACGAGCAGTACTTC. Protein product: CASSVLTESYEQYF.

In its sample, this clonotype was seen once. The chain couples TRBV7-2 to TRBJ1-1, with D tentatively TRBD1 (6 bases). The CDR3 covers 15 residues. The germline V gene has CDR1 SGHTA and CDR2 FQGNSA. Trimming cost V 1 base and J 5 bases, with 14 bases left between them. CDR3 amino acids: CASSLVGGLGTEAFF. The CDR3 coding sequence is TGTGCCAGCAGCTTAGTGGGGGGGCTTGGTACTGAAGCTTTCTTT.

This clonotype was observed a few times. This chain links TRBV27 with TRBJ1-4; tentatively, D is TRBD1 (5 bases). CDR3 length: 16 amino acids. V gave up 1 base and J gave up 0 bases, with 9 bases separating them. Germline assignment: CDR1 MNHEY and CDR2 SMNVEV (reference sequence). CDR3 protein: CASSLFPGSTNEKLFF. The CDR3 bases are TGTGCCAGCAGTTTATTCCCAGGGTCAACTAATGAAAAACTGTTTTTT.

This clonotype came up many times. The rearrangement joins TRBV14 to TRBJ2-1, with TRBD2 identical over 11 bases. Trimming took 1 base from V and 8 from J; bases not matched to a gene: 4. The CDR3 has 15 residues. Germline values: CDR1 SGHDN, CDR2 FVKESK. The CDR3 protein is CASSQGLAGTDEQFF. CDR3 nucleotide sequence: TGTGCCAGCAGCCAAGGACTAGCGGGGACGGATGAGCAGTTCTTC.

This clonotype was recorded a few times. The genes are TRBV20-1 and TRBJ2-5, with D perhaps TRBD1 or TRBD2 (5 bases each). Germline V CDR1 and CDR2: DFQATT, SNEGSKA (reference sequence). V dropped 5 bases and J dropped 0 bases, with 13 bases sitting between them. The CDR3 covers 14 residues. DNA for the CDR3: TGCAGTGCTCGGGACGGAATGTACCAAGAGACCCAGTACTTC. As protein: CSARDGMYQETQYF.

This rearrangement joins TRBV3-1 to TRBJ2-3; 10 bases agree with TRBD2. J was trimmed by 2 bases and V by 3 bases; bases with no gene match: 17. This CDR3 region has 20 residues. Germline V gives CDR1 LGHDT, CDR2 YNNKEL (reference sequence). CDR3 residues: CASSQTASGGLPSLTDTQYF. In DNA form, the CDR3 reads TGTGCCAGCAGCCAGACGGCTAGCGGGGGCCTTCCCTCCCTCACAGATACGCAGTATTTT.

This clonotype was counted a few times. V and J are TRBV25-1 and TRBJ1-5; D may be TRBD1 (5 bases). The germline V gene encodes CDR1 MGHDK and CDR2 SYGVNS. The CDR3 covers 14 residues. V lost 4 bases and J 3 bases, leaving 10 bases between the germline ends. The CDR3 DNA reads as TGTGCCAGCAGTGGGGTAGGACACAATCAGCCCCAGCATTTT. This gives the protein CASSGVGHNQPQHF. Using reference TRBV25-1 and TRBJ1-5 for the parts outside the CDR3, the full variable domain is EADIYQTPRYLVIGTGKKITLECSQTMGHDKMYWYQQDPGMELHLIHYSYGVNSTEKGDLSSESTVSRIRTEHFPLTLESARPSHTSQYLCASSGVGHNQPQHFGDGTRLSIL.

In DNA form, the CDR3 reads TGTGCCATCTCCAGGAGGGACACCTACGAGCAGTACTTC. Translating it yields CAISRRDTYEQYF. The chain is built from TRBV10-3 and TRBJ2-7, with D perhaps matching TRBD1 or TRBD2 (6 bases each). Looked up from germline, CDR1 is ENHRY and CDR2 is SYGVKD. CDR3 size: 13 residues. V shed 8 bases and J shed 2 bases, with 13 bases lying between them.

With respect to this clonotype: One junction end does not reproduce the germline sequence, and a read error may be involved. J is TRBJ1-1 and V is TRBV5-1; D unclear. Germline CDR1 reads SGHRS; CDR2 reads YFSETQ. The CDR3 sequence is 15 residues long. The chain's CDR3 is CASSFNAGMNTEAFF. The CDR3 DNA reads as TGCGCCAGCAGCTTTAATGCAGGTATGAACACGGAAGCTTTCTTT.

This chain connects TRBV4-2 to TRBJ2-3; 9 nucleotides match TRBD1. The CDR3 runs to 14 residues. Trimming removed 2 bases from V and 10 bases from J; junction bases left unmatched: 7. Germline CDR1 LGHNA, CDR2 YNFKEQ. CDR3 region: CASSQLQGQGSQYF. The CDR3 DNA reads TGTGCCAGCAGCCAACTCCAAGGACAGGGGTCGCAGTATTTT.

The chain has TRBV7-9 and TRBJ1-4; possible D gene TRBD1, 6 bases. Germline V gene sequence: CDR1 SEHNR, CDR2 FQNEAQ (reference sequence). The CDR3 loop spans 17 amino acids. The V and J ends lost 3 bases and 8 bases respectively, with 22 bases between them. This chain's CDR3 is CASSLIVQRDMGEKLFF. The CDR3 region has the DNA TGTGCCAGCAGCTTGATAGTCCAACGGGACATGGGGGAAAAACTGTTTTTT.

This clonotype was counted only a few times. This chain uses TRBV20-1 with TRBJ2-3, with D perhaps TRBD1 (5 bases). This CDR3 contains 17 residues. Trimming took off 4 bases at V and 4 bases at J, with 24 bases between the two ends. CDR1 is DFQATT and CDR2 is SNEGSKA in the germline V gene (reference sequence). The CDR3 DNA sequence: TGCAGTGCTACTCCAGCTCAAGGTTGGTGGGGCTCAGATACGCAGTATTTT. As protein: CSATPAQGWWGSDTQYF.

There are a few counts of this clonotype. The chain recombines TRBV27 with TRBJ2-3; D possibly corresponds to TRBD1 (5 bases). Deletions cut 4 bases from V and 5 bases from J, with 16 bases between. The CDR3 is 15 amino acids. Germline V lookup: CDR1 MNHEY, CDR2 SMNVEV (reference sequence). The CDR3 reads CASSYSPRAGDTQYF. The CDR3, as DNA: TGTGCCAGCAGTTACAGCCCCAGGGCCGGAGATACGCAGTATTTT.

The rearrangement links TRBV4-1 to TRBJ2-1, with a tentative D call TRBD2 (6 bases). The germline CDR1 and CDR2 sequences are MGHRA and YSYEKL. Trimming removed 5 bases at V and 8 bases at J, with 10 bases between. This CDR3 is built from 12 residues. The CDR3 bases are TGCGCCAGCAGCATGTGGAGGGATGAGCAGTTCTTC. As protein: CASSMWRDEQFF.

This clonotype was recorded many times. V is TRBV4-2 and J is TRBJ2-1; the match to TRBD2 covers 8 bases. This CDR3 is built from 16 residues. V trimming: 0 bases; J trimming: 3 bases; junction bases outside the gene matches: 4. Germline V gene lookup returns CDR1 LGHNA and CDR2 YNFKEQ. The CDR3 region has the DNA TGTGCCAGCAGCCAAGATTTCGGGGGGGGCTACAATGAGCAGTTCTTC. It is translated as CASSQDFGGGYNEQFF.

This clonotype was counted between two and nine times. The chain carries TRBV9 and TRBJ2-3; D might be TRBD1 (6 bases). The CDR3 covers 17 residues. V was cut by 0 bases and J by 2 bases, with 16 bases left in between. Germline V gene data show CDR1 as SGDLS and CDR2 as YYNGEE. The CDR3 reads CASSVDPGTHLTDTQYF. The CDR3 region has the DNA TGTGCCAGCAGCGTAGATCCCGGGACACACCTCACAGATACGCAGTATTTT.

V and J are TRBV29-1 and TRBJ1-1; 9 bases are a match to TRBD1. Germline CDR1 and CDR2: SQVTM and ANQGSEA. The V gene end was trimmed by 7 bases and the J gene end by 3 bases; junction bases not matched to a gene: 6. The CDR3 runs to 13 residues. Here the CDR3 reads CSAGTGRDTEAFF. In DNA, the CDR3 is TGCAGCGCAGGGACAGGGAGGGACACTGAAGCTTTCTTT.

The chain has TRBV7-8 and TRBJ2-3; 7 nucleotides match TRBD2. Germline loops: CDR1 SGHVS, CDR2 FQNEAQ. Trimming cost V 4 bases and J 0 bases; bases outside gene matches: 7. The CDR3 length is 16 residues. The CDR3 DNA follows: TGTGCCAGCAGCTCTAAGCGGGGACCTAGCACAGATACGCAGTATTTT. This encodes CASSSKRGPSTDTQYF.

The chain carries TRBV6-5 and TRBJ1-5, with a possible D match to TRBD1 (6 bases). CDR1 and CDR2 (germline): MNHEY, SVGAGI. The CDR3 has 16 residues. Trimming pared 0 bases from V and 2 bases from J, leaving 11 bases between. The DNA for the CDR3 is TGTGCCAGCAGTTACTCGAGTAAGGGGGGCAATCAGCCCCAGCATTTT. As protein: CASSYSSKGGNQPQHF.

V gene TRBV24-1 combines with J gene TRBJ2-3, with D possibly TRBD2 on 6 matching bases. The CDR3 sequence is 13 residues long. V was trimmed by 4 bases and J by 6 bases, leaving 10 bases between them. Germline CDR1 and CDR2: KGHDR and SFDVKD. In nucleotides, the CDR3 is TGTGCCACCAGTGACCGGGACTTCGATACGCAGTATTTT. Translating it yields CATSDRDFDTQYF.

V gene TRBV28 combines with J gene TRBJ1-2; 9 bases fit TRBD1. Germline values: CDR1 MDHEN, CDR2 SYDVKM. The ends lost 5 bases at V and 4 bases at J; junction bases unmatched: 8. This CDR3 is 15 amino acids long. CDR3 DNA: TGTGCCAGCAGTACCCGGGACAGGGATGGCTATGGCTACACCTTC. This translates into CASSTRDRDGYGYTF.

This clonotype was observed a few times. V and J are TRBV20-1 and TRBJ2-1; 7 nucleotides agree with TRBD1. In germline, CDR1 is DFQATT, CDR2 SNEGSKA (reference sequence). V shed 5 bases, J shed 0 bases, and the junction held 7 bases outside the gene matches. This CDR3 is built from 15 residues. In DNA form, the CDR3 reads TGCAGTGCTCCAACCCGGGACAGCTCCTACAATGAGCAGTTCTTC. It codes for CSAPTRDSSYNEQFF.

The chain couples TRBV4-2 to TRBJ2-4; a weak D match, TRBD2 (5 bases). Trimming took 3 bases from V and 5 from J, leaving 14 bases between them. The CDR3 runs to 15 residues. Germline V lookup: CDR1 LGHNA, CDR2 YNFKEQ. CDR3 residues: CASSQSQPSQNIQYF. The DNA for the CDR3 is TGTGCCAGCAGCCAGTCTCAACCTAGCCAAAACATTCAGTACTTC.

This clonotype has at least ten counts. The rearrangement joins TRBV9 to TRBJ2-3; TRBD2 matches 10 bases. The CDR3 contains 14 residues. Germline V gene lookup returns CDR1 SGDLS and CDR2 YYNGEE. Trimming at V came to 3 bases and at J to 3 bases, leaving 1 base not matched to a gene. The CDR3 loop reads CASSASGGTDTQYF. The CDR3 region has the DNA TGTGCCAGCAGCGCTAGCGGGGGTACAGATACGCAGTATTTT.

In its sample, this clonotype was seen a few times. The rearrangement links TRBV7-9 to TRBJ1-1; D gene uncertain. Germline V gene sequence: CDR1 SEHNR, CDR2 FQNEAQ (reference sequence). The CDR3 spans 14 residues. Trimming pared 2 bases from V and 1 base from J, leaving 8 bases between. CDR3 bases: TGTGCCAGCAGCTTACAGTTCTCGAACACTGAAGCTTTCTTT. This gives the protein CASSLQFSNTEAFF.

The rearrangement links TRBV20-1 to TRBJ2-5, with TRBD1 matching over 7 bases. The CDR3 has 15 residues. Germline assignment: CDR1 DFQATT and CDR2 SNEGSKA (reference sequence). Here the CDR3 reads CTSYPLGQNQETQYF. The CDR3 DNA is TGCACCTCCTACCCCCTGGGACAGAACCAAGAGACCCAGTACTTC.

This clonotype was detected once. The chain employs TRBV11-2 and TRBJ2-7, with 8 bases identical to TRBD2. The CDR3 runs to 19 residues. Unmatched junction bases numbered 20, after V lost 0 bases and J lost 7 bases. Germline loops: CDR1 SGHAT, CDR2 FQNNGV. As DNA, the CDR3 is TGTGCCAGCAGCTTAGAGTCTGGGTGGGGGATCGGACTAGCCAGTGAGCAGTACTTC. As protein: CASSLESGWGIGLASEQYF. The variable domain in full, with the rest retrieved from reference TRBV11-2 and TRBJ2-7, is EAGVAQSPRYKIIEKRQSVAFWCNPISGHATLYWYQQILGQGPKLLIQFQNNGVVDDSQLPKDRFSAERLKGVDSTLKIQPAKLEDSAVYLCASSLESGWGIGLASEQYFGPGTRLTVT.